The next 12 T cell receptor beta chains were all read from a single sample in a study of T cell responses to AZD1222 COVID-19 vaccine. This table comes from immunoSEQ multiplex PCR, and its TCRdb copy is limited to in-frame clones, with some not included. Here the sample spans some 100,000 clones, about 87% being singletons. The material was peripheral blood, obtained on day 0 of AZD1222 vaccination. The receptors derive from an adult in good health.

DNA of the CDR3: TGTGCCAGCAGCTTTTCCGGGACAGGGGGCTCCTATAATTCACCCCTCCACTTT. The encoded protein is CASSFSGTGGSYNSPLHF. The V and J genes are TRBV7-2 and TRBJ1-6; 11 bases fit TRBD1. Germline V gene lookup returns CDR1 SGHTA and CDR2 FQGNSA. J lost 0 bases, V lost 3 bases, and 4 bases had no gene match. This CDR3 is 18 amino acids long.

The chain links TRBV2 to TRBJ2-2; no firm D call. Germline V lookup: CDR1 SNHLY, CDR2 FYNNEI. The V end lost 6 bases, the J end lost 4 bases, and 12 bases lay between the germline ends. This CDR3 comprises 14 residues. The CDR3 is CASSLRALTGELFF. CDR3 in DNA: TGTGCCAGCAGCCTCCGGGCTCTCACCGGGGAGCTGTTTTTT.

The V gene is TRBV5-1, the J gene TRBJ2-5, with 7 nucleotides matching TRBD2. This CDR3 has 14 amino acids. J was trimmed by 4 bases and V by 4 bases; bases with no gene match: 7. Germline lookup yields CDR1 SGHRS and CDR2 YFSETQ. The CDR3 protein is CASSPGTNGETQYF. Here the CDR3 DNA reads TGCGCCAGCAGCCCCGGGACTAATGGAGAGACCCAGTACTTC.

The rearrangement joins TRBV6-2 or TRBV6-3 to TRBJ2-5, with 10 bases matching TRBD2. V was clipped by 6 bases and J by 4 bases; unmatched bases: 20. The germline V gene encodes CDR1 MNHEY and CDR2 SVGEGT. The CDR3 has 19 residues. CDR3 DNA sequence: TGTGCCAGCAGCCCCGGGACACAGATAGCGGGAGGCACCGGAGAGACCCAGTACTTC. Translation gives CASSPGTQIAGGTGETQYF.

The CDR3 spells CASTQGVRETQYF. DNA for the CDR3: TGTGCCAGCACCCAGGGGGTTCGAGAGACCCAGTACTTC. This chain links TRBV25-1 with TRBJ2-5; 7 bases agree with TRBD1. The germline V gene has CDR1 MGHDK and CDR2 SYGVNS. The CDR3 sequence is 13 residues long. With V trimmed by 7 bases and J by 4 bases, 6 bases remained unmatched.

The V call is TRBV2, the J call TRBJ2-3, with TRBD2 matching over 7 bases. The CDR3 has 18 amino acids. From germline, CDR1 is SNHLY and CDR2 FYNNEI. V shed 4 bases and J 1 base; nucleotides not matched to a gene: 14. The CDR3: CASSVGGRRGVGTDTQYF. For the CDR3, the DNA is TGTGCCAGCAGTGTCGGCGGGAGAAGAGGGGTGGGCACAGATACGCAGTATTTT.

V and J are TRBV7-8 and TRBJ2-3; 14 positions agree with TRBD2. This CDR3 comprises 18 residues. Trimming cost V 5 bases and J 8 bases; bases outside gene matches: 15. Germline values: CDR1 SGHVS, CDR2 FQNEAQ. This CDR3 is CASSLGLGLAGGQGTQYF. DNA for the CDR3: TGTGCCAGCAGCCTCGGACTTGGACTAGCGGGAGGCCAGGGTACGCAGTATTTT. Full variable domain (rest looked up from reference TRBV7-8 and TRBJ2-3): GAGVSQSPRYKVAKRGQDVALRCDPISGHVSLFWYQQALGQGPEFLTYFQNEAQLDKSGLPSDRFFAERPEGSVSTLKIQRTQQEDSAVYLCASSLGLGLAGGQGTQYFGPGTRLTVL.

The chain joins TRBV5-4 to TRBJ1-1, with D hard to call. The germline V gene has CDR1 SGHNT and CDR2 YYREEE (reference sequence). CDR3 length: 12 residues. The ends were cut back, 4 bases at V and 3 bases at J, with 7 bases in the middle. DNA of the CDR3: TGTGCCAGCAGCCGATCATACACTGAAGCTTTCTTT. Translation: CASSRSYTEAFF. Filled out from reference TRBV5-4 and TRBJ1-1, the complete variable domain reads ETGVTQSPTHLIKTRGQQVTLRCSSQSGHNTVSWYQQALGQGPQFIFQYYREEENGRGNFPPRFSGLQFPNYSSELNVNALELDDSALYLCASSRSYTEAFFGQGTRLTVV.

The chain joins TRBV10-3 to TRBJ1-5; D is uncertain. There are 15 residues in the CDR3. V was cut by 2 bases and J by 4 bases, with 12 bases left in between. Germline V lookup: CDR1 ENHRY, CDR2 SYGVKD. The CDR3 DNA reads as TGTGCCATCAGTGAGGGGAAGGGCGGGAATCAGCCCCAGCATTTT. Encoded protein: CAISEGKGGNQPQHF.

The rearrangement links TRBV6-2 or TRBV6-3 to TRBJ2-1, with no clear D. The CDR3 loop spans 15 amino acids. Germline V CDR1 and CDR2: MNHEY, SVGEGT. Deletions cut 6 bases from V and 2 bases from J, with 14 bases between. In nucleotides, the CDR3 is TGTGCCAGCAGCTCCGGGCCCGGACCCTACAATGAGCAGTTCTTC. It translates to CASSSGPGPYNEQFF.

The chain recombines TRBV12-3 or TRBV12-4 with TRBJ2-3; D might be TRBD1 or TRBD2, each matching 5 bases. CDR3 size: 13 residues. V shed 6 bases and J shed 2 bases, with 9 bases lying between them. The CDR3 here is CASSAGTTDTQYF. In DNA form, the CDR3 reads TGTGCCAGCAGCGCCGGGACCACAGATACGCAGTATTTT.

J is TRBJ2-1 and V is TRBV24-1; TRBD1 is a possible D gene (5 bases). Germline V gives CDR1 KGHDR, CDR2 SFDVKD. This CDR3 has 14 amino acids. Trimming pared 7 bases from V and 0 bases from J, leaving 9 bases between. The CDR3 DNA reads TGTGCCACCAGCCACAGGCTCTCCTACAATGAGCAGTTCTTC. Translation gives CATSHRLSYNEQFF.